A selection of T cell receptor beta chains follows, all from one sample in a study of blood T cell repertoires in COVID-19. TCRdb keeps only in-frame clones here, not all; method: immunoSEQ multiplex PCR. The sample records about 58,000 clones, about 89% being singletons. Sequencing was done on a sample of peripheral blood. These receptors all stem from a woman in her sixties or seventies with active COVID-19. Each CDR3 is given with its conserved first and last residue. The D gene is left open where the match is weak. Size is stated for part of the rows, as once, few or many counts, or as a class when the clone is expanded.

TRBJ2-5,TRBD2,.,TRBV19,CASSMRAGGETQYF,TGTGCCAGTAGTATGCGAGCGGGGGGGGAGACCCAGTACTTC
TRBJ2-1,TRBD1,.,TRBV5-1,CASSFTGDHEQFF,TGCGCCAGCAGCTTCACAGGGGACCATGAGCAGTTCTTC
TRBJ2-5,.,.,TRBV6-5,CASIQDSLQETQYF,TGTGCCAGCATCCAAGACAGTCTGCAAGAGACCCAGTACTTC
TRBJ1-1,.,.,TRBV29-1,CSVDGWQGSGLNTEAFF,TGCAGCGTTGACGGTTGGCAGGGGAGTGGTTTGAACACTGAAGCTTTCTTT
TRBJ1-6,.,.,TRBV27,CASSPLEALHNSPLHF,TGTGCCAGCAGTCCCCTGGAGGCACTCCATAATTCACCCCTCCACTTT
TRBJ2-7,.,.,TRBV6-5,CASRGSTVPYEQYF,TGTGCCAGCAGAGGCTCGACAGTGCCCTACGAGCAGTACTTC
TRBJ2-4,TRBD1,once,TRBV19,CASSFSPPGQGARSKNIQYF,TGTGCCAGTAGTTTTTCCCCCCCGGGACAGGGGGCTCGGTCCAAAAACATTCAGTACTTC
TRBJ1-5,.,.,TRBV5-1,CASSLDPSSNQPQHF,TGCGCCAGCAGCTTGGATCCCAGTAGCAATCAGCCCCAGCATTTT
TRBJ2-1,TRBD2,many,TRBV7-9,CASSPSSGGADEQFF,TGTGCCAGCAGCCCCTCTAGCGGGGGGGCAGATGAGCAGTTCTTC
TRBJ1-6,TRBD1,.,TRBV5-4,CASSTDRDSPLHF,TGTGCCAGCAGCACGGACAGGGACTCACCCCTCCACTTT
TRBJ1-3,.,.,TRBV9,CASSATEGPISGNTIYF,TGTGCCAGCAGCGCGACTGAGGGTCCCATCTCTGGAAACACCATATATTTT
TRBJ1-1,TRBD1,.,TRBV18,CASSPGTGKLNTEAFF,TGTGCCAGCTCACCTGGGACAGGGAAACTGAACACTGAAGCTTTCTTT
TRBJ1-1,TRBD1,.,TRBV9,CASSPRQGLNTEAFF,TGTGCCAGCAGCCCCCGACAGGGGTTGAACACTGAAGCTTTCTTT
TRBJ1-1,.,.,TRBV18,CASSTDRNTEAFF,TGTGCCAGCTCAACCGACAGGAACACTGAAGCTTTCTTT
TRBJ2-6,TRBD1,once,TRBV2,CASTNTGGTNVLTF,TGTGCCAGCACCAACACAGGGGGCACCAACGTCCTGACTTTC
TRBJ2-2,.,once,TRBV6-5,CASNQGLSNTGELFF,TGTGCCAGCAACCAGGGACTCTCAAACACCGGGGAGCTGTTTTTT
TRBJ1-2,.,.,TRBV10-3,CAISENPGGVTPGHGYTF,TGTGCCATCAGTGAGAACCCGGGAGGAGTCACCCCGGGTCATGGCTACACCTTC
TRBJ1-1,.,few,TRBV9,CASSALGHSNTEAFF,TGTGCCAGCAGCGCCTTGGGACACTCGAACACTGAAGCTTTCTTT
TRBJ1-6,.,.,TRBV9,CASSVGDSGNSPLHF,TGTGCCAGCAGCGTAGGAGACAGTGGCAATTCACCCCTCCACTTT
TRBJ2-1,TRBD2,.,TRBV5-1,CASSLVAGAYNEQFF,TGCGCCAGCAGCTTGGTAGCGGGGGCCTACAATGAGCAGTTCTTC
TRBJ2-1,.,.,TRBV1,CTSSQLRGSPREQFF,TGCACCAGCAGCCAACTTCGGGGGAGCCCTAGGGAGCAGTTCTTC
TRBJ1-3,.,.,TRBV6-5,CASSYSNPGYRNTIYF,TGTGCCAGCAGTTACTCGAATCCAGGCTACAGAAACACCATATATTTT
TRBJ2-1,.,.,TRBV5-4,CASSLARGDEQFF,TGTGCCAGCAGCTTGGCCAGGGGGGATGAGCAGTTCTTC
TRBJ1-1,.,.,TRBV7-3,CASSLEMNTEAFF,TGTGCCAGCAGCTTGGAGATGAACACTGAAGCTTTCTTT
TRBJ2-1,TRBD2,.,TRBV6-1,CASSEGVAGDNEQFF,TGTGCCAGCAGTGAAGGGGTAGCGGGGGACAATGAGCAGTTCTTC
TRBJ2-7,.,.,TRBV29-1,CSVGEQGSYEQYF,TGCAGCGTTGGGGAACAGGGCTCCTACGAGCAGTACTTC